This T cell receptor beta chain originates from a study of blood T cells in healthy people across ages (dated by TCRdb to 2015 to 2017). About the investigation overall: In model experiments, roughly one uniquely barcoded TCR beta cDNA molecule per two T cells was captured by template switching. The study measured age-related changes in TCR beta repertoire diversity using deep sequencing normalized with unique cDNA molecular identifiers. Four age groups were formed from the donors: young (average approximately 15 years), middle-aged (approximately 39), aged (around 62) and long-lived (less than 85). Donors of different ages were randomly distributed across sequencing lanes to avoid experimental bias. The study analyzed two additional independent replicas of 1 million unique cDNA reads from the same blood draw for two donors, one aged 18 to 30 and one aged 80 or older. On the study overall, not on this receptor specifically: Bulk unsorted PBMC profiling prevented conclusive comparison of naive and antigen-experienced compartments. Compared with the aged group, the long-lived group had more naive CD4+ T cells, fewer expanded clones and increased TCR diversity, suggesting age selection. Estimates of total diversity based on one million sequenced T cells were regarded as lower bounds and as underestimates. Because donor CMV infection status was unknown, age-related changes in expanded clonotypes were potentially confounded. Observed TCR beta diversity correlated strongly with the percentage of naive T cells measured by flow cytometry. Observed TCR beta diversity per million T cells fell roughly linearly with age, and a significant reduction was already apparent by age about 38.

Systemically healthy Caucasian individuals from Russia, 39 in total and aged about 6 to 95 years, were included as donors. Each donor gave about 9.7 milliliters of peripheral blood, drawn into EDTA-treated Vacutainer tubes. Ficoll-Paque density-gradient centrifugation was used to isolate PBMCs, with at least 6.5 million per sample. Total RNA, at least 6 micrograms per sample, was extracted from PBMCs with Trizol reagent. The percentages of naive CD45RAhigh/CD27high T cells were determined by flow cytometry on a PBMC aliquot from every donor. About this clonotype itself: Its antigen remains undetermined. Per-base quality was not reported, and no clone a single base away is much larger than it.

The method was 5' RACE. TCRdb names Illumina HiSeq 2500 as the instrument used. The second PCR ran for about 6 to 12 cycles and used a J-beta primer mix along with a sample-barcoded 5' primer. A unique molecular identifier was introduced onto each TCR beta cDNA molecule by a template-switch 5' adaptor carrying 12 random nucleotides. Each sample yielded at least 2.5 million CDR3-containing paired-end reads. First-strand cDNA was synthesized from all RNA with the Mint cDNA synthesis kit, primed by a TRBC-specific oligonucleotide. All cDNA was treated with uracil-DNA glycosylase and then went through a first 18-cycle PCR with the universal primers M1SS and BC2_uni_R. The original pipeline was this. For normalization, 1 million high-quality reads were randomly selected from each sample, with every read carrying a distinct molecular identifier. Reads sharing molecular identifiers were discarded rather than binned into consensus sequences. MiTCR, with a Q25 quality threshold and the strictest error-elimination algorithm, was used for CDR3 identification, clonotype clustering and error correction. Lower-bound total TCR beta diversity was estimated with a nonparametric unseen species model using Euler transformation. Clones were called with MiXCR by TCRdb after fastp trimmed the public reads at Q25, and only in-frame beta chains were retained. Identical CDR3 protein sequences are pooled into one entry, listed with their most common genes and DNA. These V and J calls originate from TCRdb's pipeline instead of the authors' own analysis. This sample is represented by over a million distinct CDR3 sequences; 42% of them were singletons. The ten top clones hold 7.9% of the sample.

Taken from the germline V gene (reference sequence), the CDR1 and CDR2 loops are DFQATT and SNEGSKA. For this chain, trimming is 1 base at the V end and 5 bases at the J end, and the number of junction bases without a gene match is 8. The cysteine opens and the phenylalanine closes a CDR3 of 17 amino acids. Only the CDR3 portion is preserved as DNA: 51 bases, with reading frame beginning at the first base. Here the chain combines TRBV20-1 and TRBJ2-1; TRBD2 agrees with 13 junctional bases. The sequence was obtained from a woman younger than 30 in good health. Sequences were obtained from blood. CDR3 region: CSARGFGLAGDNNEQFF. The nucleotide sequence reads as follows: TGCAGTGCTAGAGGCTTCGGACTAGCGGGAGATAACAATGAGCAGTTCTTC.